One and the same sample provided the 30 T cell receptor beta chains below, sequenced in a study of cytomegalovirus exposure and HLA in healthy donors. It was with 60 Vbeta and 13 Jbeta primers that the PCR ran. The table came from immunoSEQ multiplex PCR; TCRdb's copy has only in-frame clones and leaves some out. This sample carries more than 95,000 clones, roughly 78% of them seen once, and the ten largest clones take 6.3%. Material for sequencing was PBMCs. Receptor source: a woman aged 40 to 50 in good health and CMV-seronegative.

This clone has more than one count but fewer than ten. Other DNA sequences within the sample encode an identical CDR3. V usage is TRBV11-1 and J usage is TRBJ2-2; D possibly corresponds to TRBD1 (7 bases). Trimming took off 5 bases at V and 5 bases at J, with 12 bases between the two ends. CDR1 and CDR2 (germline): SGHAT, FQDESV (reference sequence). This CDR3 comprises 14 residues. CDR3: CASSLQGGTGELFF. The CDR3 nucleotides are TGTGCCAGCAGCCTGCAGGGGGGTACCGGGGAGCTGTTTTTT.

This clone was seen only a few times. The chain employs TRBV4-3 and TRBJ1-4; 7 nucleotides agree with TRBD1. Germline CDR1 and CDR2: LGHNA and YSLEER. This CDR3 contains 22 residues. V was pared by 3 bases and J by 0 bases, with 22 bases of the junction left unmatched. CDR3 protein: CASSQAVFIFRGQLSTNEKLFF. DNA for the CDR3: TGCGCCAGCAGCCAGGCCGTTTTTATTTTTAGGGGACAGCTTTCAACTAATGAAAAACTGTTTTTT.

V gene TRBV28 combines with J gene TRBJ2-7, with D possibly TRBD1 on 6 matching bases. V was pared by 7 bases and J by 3 bases, with 16 bases between. The CDR3 loop spans 14 amino acids. Germline V gene data show CDR1 as MDHEN and CDR2 as SYDVKM. The CDR3 sequence is CASKQGQPHYEQYF. As DNA, the CDR3 is TGTGCCAGCAAACAGGGACAACCACACTACGAGCAGTACTTC.

The gene calls are TRBV18 and TRBJ2-2; D remains unclear. The CDR3 is 15 amino acids. The V end was cut by 3 bases, the J end by 7 bases, with 15 bases between. Germline values: CDR1 KGHSH, CDR2 LQKENI. CDR3 sequence: CASSPFSELVGELFF. CDR3 nucleotides: TGTGCCAGCTCACCGTTCTCGGAGCTCGTCGGGGAGCTGTTTTTT.

The chain employs TRBV28 and TRBJ2-5; weak D call: TRBD1 (5 bases). Germline-derived CDR1 and CDR2 are MDHEN and SYDVKM. The CDR3 is made up of 15 amino acids. Trimming cost V 7 bases and J 1 base, with 16 bases left between them. The CDR3 is CASNYPLGAQETQYF. The CDR3 DNA reads as TGTGCCAGCAATTACCCTCTAGGGGCCCAAGAGACCCAGTACTTC.

The chain recombines TRBV18 with TRBJ2-2, with D perhaps TRBD2 (6 bases). The CDR3 length is 16 residues. Trimming removed 3 bases from V and 0 bases from J, with 11 bases in between. The germline V gene has CDR1 KGHSH and CDR2 LQKENI. CDR3 nucleotide sequence: TGTGCCAGCTCACCGCTCGGCGGGGCGAACACCGGGGAGCTGTTTTTT. Protein product: CASSPLGGANTGELFF.

The chain links TRBV5-1 to TRBJ2-1; 7 bases fit TRBD1. CDR3 length: 14 residues. The germline gives CDR1 SGHRS, CDR2 YFSETQ. The ends lost 4 bases at V and 4 bases at J; junction bases unmatched: 5. The CDR3 sequence: CASSLWDRYNEQFF. CDR3 nucleotides: TGCGCCAGCAGCCTCTGGGACAGATACAATGAGCAGTTCTTC.

V and J are TRBV19 and TRBJ2-7; D is possibly TRBD1 (6 bases). Trimming cost V 3 bases and J 6 bases, with 12 bases left between them. The CDR3 runs 13 residues. Germline CDR1 and CDR2: LNHDA and SQIVND (reference sequence). The CDR3 region has the DNA TGTGCCAGTAGTATGATTCAGGGGCCCGAGCAGTACTTC. Its translation: CASSMIQGPEQYF.

This sequence joins TRBV10-2 and TRBJ2-1; 8 nucleotides match TRBD2. The germline V gene encodes CDR1 WSHSY and CDR2 SAAADI. With V trimmed by 6 bases and J by 2 bases, 3 bases remained unmatched. This CDR3 spans 14 amino acids. CDR3 sequence: CASSTSGPYNEQFF. Written as DNA, the CDR3 is TGCGCCAGCAGCACTAGCGGACCCTACAATGAGCAGTTCTTC.

This chain links TRBV28 with TRBJ2-7; 9 nucleotides line up with TRBD1. Losses at the gene ends were 5 bases for V and 3 bases for J; bases not matched to a gene: 8. The CDR3 has 15 amino acids. Germline CDR1 reads MDHEN; CDR2 reads SYDVKM. The CDR3 loop is CASSTTWTGVYEQYF. DNA for the CDR3: TGTGCCAGCAGTACCACGTGGACAGGGGTCTACGAGCAGTACTTC.

This chain links TRBV28 with TRBJ1-2; D is unclear. The CDR3 runs 13 residues. With 3 bases removed from V and 7 bases from J, the gap between germline ends came to 12 bases. The V gene's germline CDR1 is MDHEN and CDR2 SYDVKM. DNA of the CDR3: TGTGCCAGCAGTTTTTCGACTTTGGGTGGCTACACCTTC. Translated: CASSFSTLGGYTF.

The chain joins TRBV19 to TRBJ2-7; TRBD1 matches at 11 bases. This CDR3 has 16 amino acids. From germline, CDR1 is LNHDA and CDR2 SQIVND (reference sequence). V shed 6 bases and J 1 base; nucleotides not matched to a gene: 8. The CDR3 here is CASRNAGTGGSYEQYF. In DNA, the CDR3 is TGTGCCAGTAGGAACGCTGGGACAGGGGGTTCCTACGAGCAGTACTTC. The whole variable domain, filled in from reference TRBV19 and TRBJ2-7, reads DGGITQSPKYLFRKEGQNVTLSCEQNLNHDAMYWYRQDPGQGLRLIYYSQIVNDFQKGDIAEGYSVSREKKESFPLTVTSAQKNPTAFYLCASRNAGTGGSYEQYFGPGTRLTVT.

The CDR3 reads CASSPPLTSGVSTDTQYF. CDR3 nucleotides: TGTGCCAGCAGCCCCCCCCTGACTAGCGGGGTCAGCACAGATACGCAGTATTTT. This sequence joins TRBV7-9 and TRBJ2-3, with TRBD2 matching 11 bases. The germline V gene encodes CDR1 SEHNR and CDR2 FQNEAQ (reference sequence). Trimming at V came to 5 bases and at J to 0 bases, leaving 10 bases not matched to a gene. This CDR3 has 18 amino acids.

This clone occurred once. A junction boundary mismatches the germline segment, possibly from a read error. The chain uses TRBV28 and TRBJ2-4, with 12 bases matching TRBD2. Germline CDR1 and CDR2: MDHEN and SYDVKM. This CDR3 has 15 residues. CDR3 sequence reads: CASSLTSGSDNSQYF. CDR3 DNA: TGTGCCAGCAGTTTGACTAGCGGGAGCGACAACAGTCAGTACTTC.

Points on this clone: The sample contains more than one DNA sequence encoding this CDR3. The CDR3 DNA sequence: TGTGCCAGCAGCCTTACTAGCAGCGAGCAGTACTTC. Amino acids: CASSLTSSEQYF. This sequence joins TRBV28 and TRBJ2-7; D might be TRBD2 (6 bases). This CDR3 spans 12 amino acids. Trimming left V 6 bases short and J 6 bases short, with 12 bases between. Germline CDR1 MDHEN, CDR2 SYDVKM. Full variable domain (outside the CDR3, taken from reference TRBV28 and TRBJ2-7): DVKVTQSSRYLVKRTGEKVFLECVQDMDHENMFWYRQDPGLGLRLIYFSYDVKMKEKGDIPEGYSVSREKKERFSLILESASTNQTSMYLCASSLTSSEQYFGPGTRLTVT.

The chain uses TRBV5-4 and TRBJ2-1, with 7 bases fitting TRBD2. V dropped 4 bases and J dropped 0; count of bases not matched to a gene: 7. Germline-derived CDR1 and CDR2 are SGHNT and YYREEE (reference sequence). The CDR3 has 16 amino acids. CDR3 bases: TGTGCCAGCAGCCCTGCTAGCGGTAGCTCCTACAATGAGCAGTTCTTC. Its protein is CASSPASGSSYNEQFF.

This chain uses TRBV10-2 with TRBJ1-5, with 7 bases fitting TRBD1. Germline assignment: CDR1 WSHSY and CDR2 SAAADI. V dropped 6 bases and J dropped 3; count of bases not matched to a gene: 2. The CDR3 length is 13 residues. CDR3 nucleotides: TGCGCCAGCAGACAGGGGATCAATCAGCCCCAGCATTTT. It encodes CASRQGINQPQHF.

The V and J genes are TRBV7-2 and TRBJ2-5; 10 nucleotides line up with TRBD2. Per the germline V gene, CDR1 is SGHTA and CDR2 is FQGNSA. The V and J ends lost 5 bases and 7 bases, in that order; junction bases with no gene match: 10. This CDR3 region has 15 residues. Here the CDR3 reads CASSLRTSGPGTQYF. The CDR3 region has the DNA TGTGCCAGCAGCCTAAGGACTAGCGGTCCTGGGACCCAGTACTTC.

The chain uses TRBV18 and TRBJ1-1; a weak D match, TRBD1 (6 bases). The CDR3 has 14 residues. Germline V gives CDR1 KGHSH, CDR2 LQKENI. V was cut by 2 bases and J by 4 bases, with 11 bases left in between. DNA of the CDR3: TGTGCCAGCTCACCAGAACAGGGTTCCACTGAAGCTTTCTTT. This gives the protein CASSPEQGSTEAFF.

DNA for the CDR3: TGTGCCAGCAGCCCCCGACAGGGGGCGGGGGAGCAGTACTTC. It is translated as CASSPRQGAGEQYF. The chain is built from TRBV9 and TRBJ2-7, with 10 bases lining up with TRBD1. V was pared by 4 bases and J by 7 bases, with 8 bases of the junction left unmatched. This CDR3 spans 14 amino acids. Germline V CDR1 and CDR2: SGDLS, YYNGEE.

The table lists this clone with a count of one. This chain joins TRBV9 and TRBJ2-2; possibly TRBD2 for D (5 bases). Germline V gene lookup returns CDR1 SGDLS and CDR2 YYNGEE. Trimming removed 2 bases from V and 1 base from J, with 15 bases in between. The CDR3 is made up of 17 amino acids. The chain's CDR3 is CASSVPGVRENTGELFF. In DNA form, the CDR3 reads TGTGCCAGCAGCGTCCCCGGCGTTCGGGAGAACACCGGGGAGCTGTTTTTT.

The table lists this clone with a count of one. This sequence joins TRBV18 and TRBJ2-1; a weak D match, TRBD1 (5 bases). This CDR3 contains 15 residues. Germline V lookup: CDR1 KGHSH, CDR2 LQKENI. V was clipped by 1 base and J by 2 bases, with 9 bases between them. The CDR3: CASSPQGIPYNEQFF. In DNA, the CDR3 is TGTGCCAGCTCACCACAGGGGATACCCTACAATGAGCAGTTCTTC.

This chain connects TRBV5-1 to TRBJ1-1; 9 bases are shared with TRBD1. This CDR3 spans 16 amino acids. Trimming at V came to 4 bases and at J to 0 bases, leaving 7 bases not matched to a gene. The germline V gene has CDR1 SGHRS and CDR2 YFSETQ. This chain's CDR3 is CASSLGQGQMNTEAFF. The CDR3 DNA is TGCGCCAGCAGCCTGGGACAGGGCCAAATGAACACTGAAGCTTTCTTT. The complete variable domain, with remaining parts taken from reference TRBV5-1 and TRBJ1-1, reads KAGVTQTPRYLIKTRGQQVTLSCSPISGHRSVSWYQQTPGQGLQFLFEYFSETQRNKGNFPGRFSGRQFSNSRSEMNVSTLELGDSALYLCASSLGQGQMNTEAFFGQGTRLTVV.

The gene calls are TRBV7-2 and TRBJ2-2, with D possibly being TRBD2 (7 bases). The germline gives CDR1 SGHTA, CDR2 FQGNSA. The CDR3 is made up of 14 amino acids. Between the trimmed V and J ends, which lost 6 bases and 3 bases, there was a span of 11 bases. The CDR3 nucleotides read TGTGCCAGCAGTCCGGGGGGCTACACCGGGGAGCTGTTTTTT. It translates to CASSPGGYTGELFF.

The table lists this clone with a count of one. The genes are TRBV5-6 and TRBJ2-1; perhaps TRBD1 as D (5 bases). CDR3 length: 15 residues. Germline V CDR1 and CDR2: SGHDT, YYEEEE. Deletions cut 4 bases from V and 5 bases from J, with 16 bases between. The CDR3 coding sequence is TGTGCCAGCAGCGCGCAGGGAAACGTCAACAATGAGCAGTTCTTC. The encoded protein is CASSAQGNVNNEQFF.

This chain uses TRBV7-3 with TRBJ2-7; possible D gene TRBD2, 5 bases. This CDR3 contains 17 residues. CDR1 is SGHTA, CDR2 FQGTGA, per germline. Trimming shortened V by 8 bases and J by 5 bases, and 28 bases separated the two germline ends. Here the CDR3 DNA reads TGTGCCAGCGAAATCCGGGTGAGTGGGGAGAGGTCCCACGAGCAGTACTTC. Protein sequence: CASEIRVSGERSHEQYF.

The chain recombines TRBV7-2 with TRBJ2-7, with 10 bases fitting TRBD1. The V segment lost 5 bases and the J segment 5 bases; nucleotides outside the gene matches: 9. The CDR3 spans 15 residues. CDR1 and CDR2 from the germline V gene are SGHTA and FQGNSA. This CDR3 reads CASSLRTGGSHEQYF. CDR3 coding DNA: TGTGCCAGCAGCCTAAGGACAGGGGGGTCCCACGAGCAGTACTTC.

The chain joins TRBV10-2 to TRBJ1-5, with 9 bases aligning to TRBD1. CDR3 length: 13 residues. In germline, CDR1 is WSHSY, CDR2 SAAADI. Trimming took 10 bases from V and 7 from J; bases not matched to a gene: 8. In DNA, the CDR3 is TGCGCCATCGGGACAGGGCCTCGACAGCCCCAGCATTTT. It translates to CAIGTGPRQPQHF.

The genes are TRBV11-1 and TRBJ2-7; 14 bases match TRBD2. Per the germline V gene, CDR1 is SGHAT and CDR2 is FQDESV (reference sequence). Germline trimming cut 5 bases from V and 1 base from J; bases unmatched to any gene: 4. The CDR3 contains 16 residues. The CDR3 here is CASSRGLAGASYEQYF. The CDR3 coding sequence is TGTGCCAGCAGCCGGGGACTAGCGGGAGCGTCCTACGAGCAGTACTTC.

The chain uses TRBV19 and TRBJ1-1, with D maybe TRBD1 (5 bases). Trimming took off 3 bases at V and 0 bases at J, with 8 bases between the two ends. This CDR3 is 14 amino acids long. Germline-derived CDR1 and CDR2 are LNHDA and SQIVND (reference sequence). The CDR3 bases are TGTGCCAGTAGTATCGGGGGGGTGAACACTGAAGCTTTCTTT. Protein product: CASSIGGVNTEAFF.